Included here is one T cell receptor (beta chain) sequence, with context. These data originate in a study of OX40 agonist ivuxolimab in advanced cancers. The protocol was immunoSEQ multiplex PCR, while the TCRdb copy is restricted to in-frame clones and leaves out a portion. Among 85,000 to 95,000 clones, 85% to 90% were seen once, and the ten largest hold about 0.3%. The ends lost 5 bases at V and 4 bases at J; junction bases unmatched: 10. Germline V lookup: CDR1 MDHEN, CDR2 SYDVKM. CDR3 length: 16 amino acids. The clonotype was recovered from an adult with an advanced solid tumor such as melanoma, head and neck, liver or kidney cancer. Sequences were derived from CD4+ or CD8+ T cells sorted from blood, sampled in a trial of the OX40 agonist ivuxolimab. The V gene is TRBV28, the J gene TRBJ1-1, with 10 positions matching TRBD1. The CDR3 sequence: CASSPGQGGDGTEAFF. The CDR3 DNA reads TGTGCCAGCAGTCCCGGACAGGGGGGAGATGGCACTGAAGCTTTCTTT.